Listed here is a single T cell receptor (beta chain). This clone appeared a few times. The antigen this receptor binds is unknown. No base-level quality is on record; no much larger clone is a single base apart. This sample was included in a study of blood T cell repertoires in COVID-19 (dated by TCRdb to 2018 to 2020). Regarding the study in general: Collaborator samples came from the United States, Italy and Spain and covered acute and convalescent phases of COVID-19. Subjects who had been exposed to COVID-19, were actively infected with it, or had recovered from it provided the deeply sampled blood TCRbeta repertoires that made up the dataset. Where available, HLA class I and class II types were obtained from metadata supplied by the sample provider rather than from assay-based typing. The sample metadata nearly always contained a de-identified subject ID, COVID-19 status, age in years and sex. The samples were drawn from the first 160 participants of the ongoing ImmuneRACE study and from 950 to 1,500 subjects provided by 6 global collaborators. The material from the prospective study consisted of cDNA or gDNA derived from T cells, B-cell-depleted T cells, or PBMCs. The repertoires were released in a freely available public database intended as a resource for research on the immune response to SARS-CoV-2.

V loses 4 bases of germline sequence and J loses 7 bases, and the interval between the two ends is 17 bases. The CDR3 goes from the cysteine to the phenylalanine over 16 residues. Only the CDR3 DNA stays, 48 bases, in frame from base 1. Looking up the germline V gene yields CDR1 MNHEY and CDR2 SVGEGT. TCRbeta CDR3 regions were amplified from genomic DNA using the immunoSEQ Assay, a bias-controlled multiplex PCR. In the paper's pipeline: Within the assay, amplification of reference gene primers was used to estimate how many nucleated cells each sample contained. Sequence reads were collapsed and filtered to measure the absolute abundance of every unique TCRbeta CDR3 rearrangement. For each sample, productive Simpson clonality was calculated as the square root of Simpson's diversity index across productive rearrangements. Sourced from immuneACCESS, this table was stored by TCRdb with only in-frame sequences that have V and J called. A share of the clones is absent; for the studies checked, an unresolved V gene accounts for under half, and the remainder has no known explanation. That table supplies the V and J calls and clone size; D and trimming were determined from the DNA. The sample table holds around 70,000 clones, of which more than 65% were seen once. About 10% of the sample rests with the top ten.

Collaborating institutions collected whole blood in K2EDTA tubes following their own protocols. For TCRbeta analysis, collaborators shipped samples in one of three forms: frozen whole blood, isolated PBMCs, or DNA extracted from either of those sample types. General conclusions and limits of the study: The amount of clinical and demographic metadata varied by source and participant and was provided uncurated.

The sequence was collected from a woman aged 50 to 60 with acute or convalescent COVID-19. This chain joins TRBV6-2 or TRBV6-3 to TRBJ1-6; perhaps TRBD1 is the D gene, with 6 bases matching. The specimen sequenced was peripheral blood. CDR3 loop: CASSSRGPPLNSPLHF. In nucleotide form, the sequence is TGTGCCAGCAGTTCGCGGGGGCCACCTCTGAATTCACCCCTCCACTTT.